A single sample is the source of the 26 T cell receptor beta chains below, sequenced in a study of radiation and T cells in renal cell carcinoma. TCRdb's copy holds only in-frame clones and misses some; the assay was immunoSEQ multiplex PCR. In the table there are about 170,000 clones, roughly nine tenths of which are singletons. Time point described: blood 4 weeks post-SBRT, at nephrectomy. Treatment noted: 15 Gy SBRT to primary tumor, nephrectomy 4 weeks later. The sequencing used blood, collected from a patient whose treatment included radiotherapy and nephrectomy. These receptors were collected from a woman between 45 and 60 years old with renal cell carcinoma.

This clone is a singleton in its sample. The chain has TRBV7-9 and TRBJ1-1; D gene unclear. The CDR3 totals 14 residues. V gave up 6 bases and J gave up 5 bases, with 16 bases separating them. Germline assignment: CDR1 SEHNR and CDR2 FQNEAQ (reference sequence). The CDR3 DNA sequence: TGTGCCAGCAGGGCAGACGGGAGTTGGACTGAAGCTTTCTTT. This sequence encodes CASRADGSWTEAFF.

This clone was counted a few times. V usage is TRBV9 and J usage is TRBJ1-1; D may be TRBD1 (5 bases). The germline V gene has CDR1 SGDLS and CDR2 YYNGEE. The CDR3 extends over 12 amino acids. The germline V and J ends were trimmed by 5 bases and 5 bases, with 10 bases remaining between them. The CDR3 DNA is TGTGCCAGCAGAAATGGGGGAACTGAAGCTTTCTTT. This gives the protein CASRNGGTEAFF.

The V gene is TRBV9, the J gene TRBJ1-1; 9 bases map to TRBD1. The germline gives CDR1 SGDLS, CDR2 YYNGEE. The V and J ends lost 4 bases and 4 bases, in that order; junction bases with no gene match: 5. The CDR3 is 14 amino acids. The CDR3 region has the DNA TGTGCCAGCAGCCCGACAGGGGGGACCACTGAAGCTTTCTTT. This gives the protein CASSPTGGTTEAFF.

Remarks on this clone: The same CDR3 is also encoded by other DNA sequences in this sample. The chain couples TRBV7-2 to TRBJ2-5; TRBD2 might be the D (5 bases). The V gene lost 3 bases and the J gene lost 0 bases, with 8 bases spanning the gap. Germline lookup yields CDR1 SGHTA and CDR2 FQGNSA. This CDR3 contains 14 residues. CDR3 sequence: CASSFSGNQETQYF. The CDR3 bases are TGTGCCAGCAGCTTTTCGGGGAACCAAGAGACCCAGTACTTC. Filled out from reference TRBV7-2 and TRBJ2-5, the complete variable domain reads GAGVSQSPSNKVTEKGKDVELRCDPISGHTALYWYRQSLGQGLEFLIYFQGNSAPDKSGLPSDRFSAERTGGSVSTLTIQRTQQEDSAVYLCASSFSGNQETQYFGPGTRLLVL.

J is TRBJ1-2 and V is TRBV5-6, with D unclear. The CDR3 has 13 amino acids. V was shortened by 4 bases and J by 2 bases, with 9 bases between the two germline ends. Germline V gene lookup returns CDR1 SGHDT and CDR2 YYEEEE. The CDR3: CASSLDWNYGYTF. The CDR3 region has the DNA TGTGCCAGCAGCCTCGACTGGAACTATGGCTACACCTTC.

The genes are TRBV6-1 and TRBJ1-1; D unresolved. This CDR3 is 11 amino acids long. The ends were cut back, 3 bases at V and 7 bases at J, with 6 bases in the middle. Germline CDR1 reads MNHNS; CDR2 reads SASEGT. CDR3: CASSDSGEAFF. As DNA, the CDR3 is TGTGCCAGCAGTGACAGCGGTGAAGCTTTCTTT.

This chain uses TRBV7-2 with TRBJ1-2; maybe TRBD1 (5 bases). Germline V lookup: CDR1 SGHTA, CDR2 FQGNSA. Trimming took 5 bases from V and 6 from J, leaving 19 bases between them. This CDR3 is built from 15 residues. CDR3 sequence: CASSLSLGGGNGYTF. For the CDR3, the DNA is TGTGCCAGCAGCCTCTCCCTCGGGGGGGGTAATGGCTACACCTTC.

The V gene is TRBV7-2, the J gene TRBJ2-5, with 8 bases identical to TRBD2. The CDR3 runs 15 residues. The germline V gene encodes CDR1 SGHTA and CDR2 FQGNSA. The junction had 7 bases not matched to a gene; V was cut back by 5 bases and J by 2 bases. In DNA form, the CDR3 reads TGTGCCAGCAGCCCAATCACGGGGGGGCAAGAGACCCAGTACTTC. Amino acid sequence: CASSPITGGQETQYF.

This sequence joins TRBV29-1 and TRBJ2-5; D is possibly TRBD1 (5 bases). The CDR3 length is 12 residues. Germline lookup yields CDR1 SQVTM and CDR2 ANQGSEA. Trimming cost V 7 bases and J 4 bases, with 13 bases left between them. The CDR3 nucleotides are TGCAGCGCTACACAGGTGATAGAGACCCAGTACTTC. Its translation: CSATQVIETQYF.

This chain links TRBV19 with TRBJ1-2, with a weak D call TRBD1 (5 bases). The CDR3 spans 14 residues. Germline lookup yields CDR1 LNHDA and CDR2 SQIVND (reference sequence). V lost 8 bases and J lost 3, with 16 bases in between. CDR3 amino acids: CASGRQPGDYGYTF. The CDR3 bases are TGTGCCAGTGGTCGACAGCCTGGGGACTATGGCTACACCTTC.

The chain uses TRBV4-2 and TRBJ2-2; the match to TRBD2 covers 7 bases. The CDR3 spans 16 residues. The ends lost 0 bases at V and 4 bases at J; junction bases unmatched: 5. Per germline, CDR1 LGHNA and CDR2 YNFKEQ. For the CDR3, the DNA is TGTGCCAGCAGCCAAGAAGCGGGGTCGGTCACCGGGGAGCTGTTTTTT. Protein product: CASSQEAGSVTGELFF.

The gene calls are TRBV6-5 and TRBJ2-7; TRBD1 agrees at 11 bases. Germline trimming cut 5 bases from V and 3 bases from J; bases unmatched to any gene: 6. The CDR3 has 15 residues. Germline CDR1 is MNHEY and CDR2 is SVGAGI. CDR3: CASSPPGTGGYEQYF. For the CDR3, the DNA is TGTGCCAGCAGTCCCCCCGGGACAGGGGGCTACGAGCAGTACTTC.

The chain is built from TRBV6-5 and TRBJ2-1; 10 nucleotides line up with TRBD1. The length of the CDR3 is 15 residues. Germline values: CDR1 MNHEY, CDR2 SVGAGI. The ends lost 5 bases at V and 2 bases at J; junction bases unmatched: 3. The CDR3 coding sequence is TGTGCCAGCAGTACTGACAGGGGGCCCTACAATGAGCAGTTCTTC. Translation: CASSTDRGPYNEQFF.

This sequence joins TRBV7-2 and TRBJ1-1, with D unclear. This CDR3 has 12 residues. Germline V CDR1 and CDR2: SGHTA, FQGNSA. V was cut by 3 bases and J by 0 bases, with 2 bases left in between. The CDR3 region is CASSFLNTEAFF. CDR3 coding DNA: TGTGCCAGCAGCTTTTTGAACACTGAAGCTTTCTTT.

The gene calls are TRBV15 and TRBJ1-3; no clear D. CDR3 size: 16 residues. The germline CDR1 and CDR2 sequences are LNHNV and YYDKDF (reference sequence). Trimming took 0 bases from V and 4 from J, leaving 13 bases between them. CDR3 DNA: TGTGCCACCAGCAGAGATCTAGTCTCTCAGGGAAACACCATATATTTT. Translating it yields CATSRDLVSQGNTIYF.

With regard to this clone: A junction boundary mismatches the germline segment, possibly from a read error. This chain joins TRBV2 and TRBJ1-5; D is uncertain. Germline CDR1 is SNHLY and CDR2 is FYNNEI. The CDR3 runs 14 residues. The CDR3 protein is CASSEGPNNRPQHF. For the CDR3, the DNA is TGTGCCAGCAGTGAAGGTCCTAACAATCGGCCCCAGCATTTT.

The chain links TRBV7-6 to TRBJ2-2; perhaps TRBD1 as D (5 bases). The CDR3 contains 16 residues. V was pared by 1 base and J by 2 bases, with 11 bases between. Per germline, CDR1 SGHVS and CDR2 FNYEAQ. This CDR3 is CASSLGGAVNTGELFF. The CDR3 DNA sequence: TGTGCCAGCAGCTTAGGGGGCGCAGTAAACACCGGGGAGCTGTTTTTT.

This clone was counted only a few times. V and J are TRBV6-5 and TRBJ2-1, with D uncertain. Trimming took 6 bases from V and 4 from J, leaving 13 bases between them. The CDR3 has 14 residues. Germline V CDR1 and CDR2: MNHEY, SVGAGI. Here the CDR3 DNA reads TGTGCCAGCAGCCCTGACGGTGAATACAATGAGCAGTTCTTC. Translating it yields CASSPDGEYNEQFF.

The chain employs TRBV18 and TRBJ1-5; D gene ambiguous. The V end lost 3 bases, the J end lost 5 bases, and 14 bases lay between the germline ends. The germline CDR1 and CDR2 sequences are KGHSH and LQKENI. The length of the CDR3 is 15 residues. The DNA of the CDR3 is TGTGCCAGCTCACCCCCCGGAGGGATAGATCAGCCCCAGCATTTT. Its translation is CASSPPGGIDQPQHF.

This clone has a single count. The CDR3 DNA reads as TGCGCCAGCAGCTTGGAACCTGGTCGAAACTACGAGCAGTACTTC. This sequence encodes CASSLEPGRNYEQYF. This chain connects TRBV5-1 to TRBJ2-7, with D hard to call. Per the germline V gene, CDR1 is SGHRS and CDR2 is YFSETQ. The CDR3 length is 15 residues. V was pared by 0 bases and J by 3 bases, with 13 bases between.

The genes are TRBV7-2 and TRBJ2-3; D may be TRBD2 (6 bases). Trimming removed 1 base from V and 6 bases from J, with 17 bases in between. Germline V gene lookup returns CDR1 SGHTA and CDR2 FQGNSA. This CDR3 has 16 amino acids. The CDR3 region is CASSLELAAPRDTQYF. The CDR3 DNA is TGTGCCAGCAGCTTAGAGTTAGCGGCCCCGAGGGATACGCAGTATTTT.

The chain has TRBV29-1 and TRBJ2-3, with unresolved D. Trimming cost V 1 base and J 1 base, with 9 bases left between them. Per germline, CDR1 SQVTM and CDR2 ANQGSEA. CDR3 length: 14 residues. The CDR3: CSVEGGIRTDTQYF. CDR3 coding DNA: TGCAGCGTTGAAGGGGGAATCCGCACAGATACGCAGTATTTT.

The rearrangement joins TRBV5-4 to TRBJ2-5; the D gene could be TRBD1 or TRBD2 (6 bases each). Germline V gene lookup returns CDR1 SGHNT and CDR2 YYREEE (reference sequence). CDR3 size: 14 residues. V was trimmed by 4 bases and J by 4 bases, leaving 14 bases between them. CDR3 DNA sequence: TGTGCCAGCAGCCCCGGGGGCGCGGGAGAGACCCAGTACTTC. Residues: CASSPGGAGETQYF.

V and J are TRBV6-1 and TRBJ1-1; TRBD1 aligns across 7 bases. From germline, CDR1 is MNHNS and CDR2 SASEGT. V was pared by 6 bases and J by 5 bases, with 6 bases of the junction left unmatched. The CDR3 is 13 amino acids. The chain's CDR3 is CASRGGYRTEAFF. The CDR3 DNA reads TGTGCCAGCAGAGGGGGCTACCGAACTGAAGCTTTCTTT.

This rearrangement joins TRBV12-5 to TRBJ2-1; D is possibly TRBD2 (6 bases). The CDR3 runs 13 residues. Trimming cost V 6 bases and J 11 bases, with 17 bases left between them. Germline V gene sequence: CDR1 LGHNT, CDR2 FRNRAP. The CDR3 coding sequence is TGTGCTAGTGGCCCGACTATCCTAGCGAAGCAGTTCTTC. Amino acid sequence: CASGPTILAKQFF.

This clone was found once. V and J are TRBV6-5 and TRBJ1-3; no clear D. CDR3 length equals 14 residues. Trimming took 6 bases from V and 2 from J, leaving 11 bases between them. CDR1 and CDR2 (germline): MNHEY, SVGAGI. CDR3 sequence reads: CASSQDGAGNTIYF. DNA of the CDR3: TGTGCCAGCAGCCAGGACGGAGCTGGAAACACCATATATTTT.